This TCR beta chain was recorded in a study of metastatic and nonmetastatic thyroid tumors. Study-level information: For malignant and benign thyroid patients, tumor or nodule tissue and blood were the sources whose repertoires were compared.

Per the study methods: The study took CDR3 differences across clinicopathological groups and made a distant-metastasis classifier for papillary thyroid cancer from them. MiXCR re-clonotyped the PCR reads for TCRdb. The V and J calls, along with clone size, are taken from TCRdb and not from the paper's own processing. The repertoire holds roughly 30,000 clones, with 25% to 30% as singletons. Nobody among the patients had been given any treatment before thyroid surgery. In germline, CDR1 is SGHTS, CDR2 YDEGEE. Trimming pared 2 bases from V and 1 base from J, leaving 12 bases between. CDR3 length equals 15 residues.

This sequence joins TRBV5-8 and TRBJ1-2, with unresolved D. The TCR was taken from a female donor with papillary thyroid cancer or a benign thyroid nodule (not recorded which). Some clones in this sample may be carry-over from other donors' samples. Source material: blood. CDR3 nucleotides: TGTGCCAGCAGCTTCCGGGGTCCTTTTAACTATGGCTACACCTTC. Amino acid sequence: CASSFRGPFNYGYTF.